This entry concerns a single TCR beta chain. The sample comes from a study of blood T cell repertoires in COVID-19. This CDR3 comprises 11 residues. Germline CDR1 SQVTM, CDR2 ANQGSEA. Between the trimmed V and J ends, which lost 3 bases and 6 bases, there was a span of 7 bases. Assay used: immunoSEQ multiplex PCR; TCRdb lists only in-frame clones, some missing. This table holds about 73,000 clones, 65% to 85% found once. The clonotype originates from an older man with active or convalescent COVID-19. The J gene is TRBJ2-3, the V gene TRBV29-1; a possible D gene is TRBD2 (6 bases). Sequencing used peripheral blood. The CDR3 DNA reads TGCAGCGTTGATCGGGGGGATACGCAGTATTTT. Translating it yields CSVDRGDTQYF.